This is a list of T cell receptor beta chains from one sample in a study of blood T cell repertoires in COVID-19. Data came from immunoSEQ multiplex PCR; TCRdb stores just in-frame clones and leaves some out. This table has 20,000 to 25,000 clones, 70% to 90% appearing once. What was sequenced was peripheral blood. The receptors come from a human donor in a cohort sampled during active COVID-19. The donor label of this sample is uncertain. Each CDR3 is given without its conserved first and last residue. Each record gives: clone size, D gene, V gene, CDR3 protein. D genes are given only for firm matches. Rows give clone size only sometimes, using once, few, many, or a class for an expanded clone.

clone size: .; D gene: .; V gene: TRBV5-4; CDR3 protein: ASSISYNEQF
clone size: once; D gene: TRBD1; V gene: TRBV19; CDR3 protein: ASSRGQGDPFYATNEKLF
clone size: .; D gene: TRBD1; V gene: TRBV14; CDR3 protein: ASSQASGQGRSEAF
clone size: .; D gene: .; V gene: TRBV9; CDR3 protein: ASSVSGTANTGELF
clone size: .; D gene: TRBD1; V gene: TRBV5-4; CDR3 protein: ASSYPGGENIQY
clone size: .; D gene: .; V gene: TRBV12-5; CDR3 protein: ASGLTGNTEAF
clone size: .; D gene: .; V gene: TRBV6-5; CDR3 protein: ASRDRANRDTQY
clone size: .; D gene: .; V gene: TRBV5-4; CDR3 protein: ASSFKLTSTDTQY
clone size: .; D gene: .; V gene: TRBV6-5; CDR3 protein: ASHNSNQPQH
clone size: .; D gene: .; V gene: TRBV18; CDR3 protein: ASSPPRSSEQF
clone size: .; D gene: .; V gene: TRBV30; CDR3 protein: AWSVGHGSGNTIY
clone size: .; D gene: .; V gene: TRBV28; CDR3 protein: ASSPGQNTEAF
clone size: .; D gene: TRBD1; V gene: TRBV6-5; CDR3 protein: ASSLDRVAGYT
clone size: .; D gene: TRBD2; V gene: TRBV19; CDR3 protein: ASSSRTSGNYEQY
clone size: .; D gene: TRBD2; V gene: TRBV28; CDR3 protein: ASSSGTSGTYEQY
clone size: .; D gene: .; V gene: TRBV5-4; CDR3 protein: ASSGGGVRTDTQY
clone size: .; D gene: .; V gene: TRBV2; CDR3 protein: ASSQLRSRGTLEQY
clone size: .; D gene: .; V gene: TRBV28; CDR3 protein: ASSSLTAEAF
clone size: once; D gene: TRBD2; V gene: TRBV27; CDR3 protein: ASRAGTSVNNEQF
clone size: once; D gene: TRBD1; V gene: TRBV7-9; CDR3 protein: ASSSPGQGDYNEQF
clone size: .; D gene: TRBD2; V gene: TRBV29-1; CDR3 protein: SVVRLAVTNEQF
clone size: .; D gene: .; V gene: TRBV30; CDR3 protein: AWRAGPGSYGYT
clone size: .; D gene: TRBD2; V gene: TRBV4-1; CDR3 protein: ASSLYSGDPTDTQY
clone size: once; D gene: .; V gene: TRBV5-4; CDR3 protein: ASSLAKGENYGYT
clone size: .; D gene: .; V gene: TRBV6-6; CDR3 protein: ASSYSYYEQY
clone size: .; D gene: .; V gene: TRBV5-1; CDR3 protein: ASSLAGYYGYT
clone size: .; D gene: .; V gene: TRBV5-1; CDR3 protein: ASSSGASTDTQY
clone size: .; D gene: TRBD1; V gene: TRBV6-5; CDR3 protein: ASRYRGRWTDTQY
clone size: .; D gene: TRBD1; V gene: TRBV7-9; CDR3 protein: ASSSTQGWNEQF
clone size: .; D gene: .; V gene: TRBV30; CDR3 protein: AWSEGSGNTGELF
clone size: once; D gene: TRBD2; V gene: TRBV4-1; CDR3 protein: ASSQPLRGRGTDTQY
clone size: .; D gene: .; V gene: TRBV19; CDR3 protein: ASSPDIVAAGNTIY
clone size: .; D gene: TRBD2; V gene: TRBV4-2; CDR3 protein: ASSQGGTSGKQY
clone size: once; D gene: TRBD2; V gene: TRBV11-2; CDR3 protein: ASSLGGGSYEREQF
clone size: .; D gene: TRBD2; V gene: TRBV5-1; CDR3 protein: ASSTLAGGTDEQF
clone size: .; D gene: TRBD1; V gene: TRBV9; CDR3 protein: ASSVGARQGQPQH
clone size: once; D gene: .; V gene: TRBV18; CDR3 protein: ASSPTGTGREKLF
clone size: .; D gene: TRBD2; V gene: TRBV30; CDR3 protein: ARSGTSLTDTQY
clone size: .; D gene: .; V gene: TRBV7-5; CDR3 protein: VRSSYRSEETQY
clone size: .; D gene: TRBD2; V gene: TRBV28; CDR3 protein: ASEETSGRVRGTDTQY
clone size: .; D gene: .; V gene: TRBV20-1; CDR3 protein: SARWEYEQY
clone size: .; D gene: .; V gene: TRBV10-2; CDR3 protein: ASSEWTDLRETQY
clone size: .; D gene: .; V gene: TRBV9; CDR3 protein: ASSRQAGTGSLYEQY
clone size: .; D gene: TRBD2; V gene: TRBV4-1; CDR3 protein: ASSQPRGVETQY
clone size: .; D gene: .; V gene: TRBV2; CDR3 protein: ASSSFGVGYGYT
clone size: .; D gene: TRBD2; V gene: TRBV20-1; CDR3 protein: SASHGRSSYNEQF
clone size: .; D gene: TRBD1; V gene: TRBV10-2; CDR3 protein: ASSEAGGAGGYT
clone size: .; D gene: TRBD1; V gene: TRBV19; CDR3 protein: ASSADRAGNQPQH
clone size: .; D gene: .; V gene: TRBV21-1; CDR3 protein: ASSKGDRGANVLT
clone size: .; D gene: TRBD2; V gene: TRBV5-1; CDR3 protein: ASSPGIGGRATDTQY
clone size: .; D gene: TRBD1; V gene: TRBV5-1; CDR3 protein: ASSSGTEITDTQY
clone size: .; D gene: TRBD1; V gene: TRBV6-1; CDR3 protein: ASSARSPGQGFAGANVLT